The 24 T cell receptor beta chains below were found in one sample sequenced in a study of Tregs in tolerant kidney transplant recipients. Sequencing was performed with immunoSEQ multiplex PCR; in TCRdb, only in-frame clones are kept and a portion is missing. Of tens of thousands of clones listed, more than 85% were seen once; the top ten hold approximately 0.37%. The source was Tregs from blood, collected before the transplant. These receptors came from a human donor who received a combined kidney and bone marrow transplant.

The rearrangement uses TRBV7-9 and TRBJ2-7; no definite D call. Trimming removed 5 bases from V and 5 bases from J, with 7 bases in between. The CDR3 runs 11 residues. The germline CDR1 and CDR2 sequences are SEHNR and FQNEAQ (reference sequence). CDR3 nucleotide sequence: TGTGCCAGCAGCCCCGCAGACGAGCAGTACTTC. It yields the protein CASSPADEQYF.

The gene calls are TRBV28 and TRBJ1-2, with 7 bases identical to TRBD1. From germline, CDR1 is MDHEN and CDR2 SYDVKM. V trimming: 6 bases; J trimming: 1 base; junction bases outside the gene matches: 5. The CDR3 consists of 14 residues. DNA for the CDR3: TGTGCCAGCAGGGTCGGACAGGTTAACTATGGCTACACCTTC. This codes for CASRVGQVNYGYTF.

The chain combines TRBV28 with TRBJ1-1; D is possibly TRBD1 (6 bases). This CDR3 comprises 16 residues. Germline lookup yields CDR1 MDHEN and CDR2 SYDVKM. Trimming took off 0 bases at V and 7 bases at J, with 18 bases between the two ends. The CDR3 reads CASSLWRGASSSEAFF. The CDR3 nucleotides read TGTGCCAGCAGTTTATGGAGGGGGGCCAGCTCTAGTGAAGCTTTCTTT.

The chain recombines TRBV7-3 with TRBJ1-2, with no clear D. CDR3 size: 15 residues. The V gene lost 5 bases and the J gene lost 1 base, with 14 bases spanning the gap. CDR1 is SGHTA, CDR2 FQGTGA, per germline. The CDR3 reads CASSRDAGNNYGYTF. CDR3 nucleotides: TGTGCCAGCAGCCGAGATGCCGGGAATAACTATGGCTACACCTTC.

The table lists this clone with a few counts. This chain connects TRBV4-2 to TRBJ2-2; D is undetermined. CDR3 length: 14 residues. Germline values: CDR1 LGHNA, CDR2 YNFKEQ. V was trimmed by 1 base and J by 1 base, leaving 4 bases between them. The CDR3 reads CASSQVLNTGELFF. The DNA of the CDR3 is TGTGCCAGCAGCCAAGTACTGAACACCGGGGAGCTGTTTTTT.

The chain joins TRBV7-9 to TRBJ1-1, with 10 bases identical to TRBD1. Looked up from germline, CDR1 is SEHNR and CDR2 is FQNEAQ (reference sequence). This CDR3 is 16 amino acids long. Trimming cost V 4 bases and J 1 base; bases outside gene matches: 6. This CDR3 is CASSSETGGRNTEAFF. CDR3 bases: TGTGCCAGCAGCTCAGAGACAGGGGGCCGGAACACTGAAGCTTTCTTT. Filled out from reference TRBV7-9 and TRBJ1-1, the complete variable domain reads DTGVSQNPRHKITKRGQNVTFRCDPISEHNRLYWYRQTLGQGPEFLTYFQNEAQLEKSRLLSDRFSAERPKGSFSTLEIQRTEQGDSAMYLCASSSETGGRNTEAFFGQGTRLTVV.

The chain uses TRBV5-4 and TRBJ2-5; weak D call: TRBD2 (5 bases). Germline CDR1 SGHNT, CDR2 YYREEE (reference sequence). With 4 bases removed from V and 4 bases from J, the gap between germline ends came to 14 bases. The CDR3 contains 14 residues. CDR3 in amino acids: CASSPGGGRETQYF. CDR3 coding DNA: TGTGCCAGCAGCCCGGGTGGAGGCCGAGAGACCCAGTACTTC.

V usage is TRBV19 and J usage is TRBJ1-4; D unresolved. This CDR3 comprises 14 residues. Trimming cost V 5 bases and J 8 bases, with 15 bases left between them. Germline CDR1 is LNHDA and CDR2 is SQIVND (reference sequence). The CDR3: CASSSTDLSEKLFF. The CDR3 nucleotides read TGTGCCAGTAGTTCTACAGACCTGTCGGAAAAACTGTTTTTT.

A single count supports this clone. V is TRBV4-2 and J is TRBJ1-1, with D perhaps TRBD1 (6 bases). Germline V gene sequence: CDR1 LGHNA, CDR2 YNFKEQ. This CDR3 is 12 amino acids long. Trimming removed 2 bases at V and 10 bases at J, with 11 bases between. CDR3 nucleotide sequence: TGTGCCAGCAGCCAAACAGGGTGGGCAGCTTTCTTT. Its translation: CASSQTGWAAFF.

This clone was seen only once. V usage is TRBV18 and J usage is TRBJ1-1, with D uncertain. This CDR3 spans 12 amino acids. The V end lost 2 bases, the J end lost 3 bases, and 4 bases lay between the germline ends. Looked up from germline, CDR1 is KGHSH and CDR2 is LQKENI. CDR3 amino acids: CASSPGYTEAFF. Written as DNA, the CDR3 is TGTGCCAGCTCACCAGGGTACACTGAAGCTTTCTTT.

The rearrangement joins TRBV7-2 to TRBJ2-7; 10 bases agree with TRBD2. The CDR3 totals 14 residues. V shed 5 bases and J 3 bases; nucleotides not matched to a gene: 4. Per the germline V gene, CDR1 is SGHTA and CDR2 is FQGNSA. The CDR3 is CASSPTSGIYEQYF. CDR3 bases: TGTGCCAGCAGCCCAACTAGCGGGATCTACGAGCAGTACTTC. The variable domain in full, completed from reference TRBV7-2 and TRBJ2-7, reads GAGVSQSPSNKVTEKGKDVELRCDPISGHTALYWYRQSLGQGLEFLIYFQGNSAPDKSGLPSDRFSAERTGGSVSTLTIQRTQQEDSAVYLCASSPTSGIYEQYFGPGTRLTVT.

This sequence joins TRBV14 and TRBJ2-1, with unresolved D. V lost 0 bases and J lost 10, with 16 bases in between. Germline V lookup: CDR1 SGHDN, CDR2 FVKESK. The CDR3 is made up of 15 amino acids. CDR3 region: CASSQETTLEGEQFF. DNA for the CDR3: TGTGCCAGCAGCCAAGAAACGACCCTAGAAGGGGAGCAGTTCTTC. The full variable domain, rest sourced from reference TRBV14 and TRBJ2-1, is EAGVTQFPSHSVIEKGQTVTLRCDPISGHDNLYWYRRVMGKEIKFLLHFVKESKQDESGMPNNRFLAERTGGTYSTLKVQPAELEDSGVYFCASSQETTLEGEQFFGPGTRLTVL.

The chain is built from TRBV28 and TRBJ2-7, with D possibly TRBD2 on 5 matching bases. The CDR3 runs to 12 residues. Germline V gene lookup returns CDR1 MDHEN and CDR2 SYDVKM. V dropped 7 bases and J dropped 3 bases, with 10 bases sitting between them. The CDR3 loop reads CASTFRDYEQYF. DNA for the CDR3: TGTGCCAGCACCTTCCGGGACTACGAGCAGTACTTC.

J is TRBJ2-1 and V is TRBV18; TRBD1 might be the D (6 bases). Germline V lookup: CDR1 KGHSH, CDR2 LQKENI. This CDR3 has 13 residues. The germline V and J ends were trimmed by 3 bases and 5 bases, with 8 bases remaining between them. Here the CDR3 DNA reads TGTGCCAGCTCACCGTACAGGGACAATGAGCAGTTCTTC. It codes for CASSPYRDNEQFF.

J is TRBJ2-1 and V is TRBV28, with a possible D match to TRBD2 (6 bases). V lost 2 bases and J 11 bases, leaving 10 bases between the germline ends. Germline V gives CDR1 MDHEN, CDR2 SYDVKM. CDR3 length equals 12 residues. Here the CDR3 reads CASSLGREKQFF. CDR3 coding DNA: TGTGCCAGCAGTTTAGGCCGGGAGAAGCAGTTCTTC.

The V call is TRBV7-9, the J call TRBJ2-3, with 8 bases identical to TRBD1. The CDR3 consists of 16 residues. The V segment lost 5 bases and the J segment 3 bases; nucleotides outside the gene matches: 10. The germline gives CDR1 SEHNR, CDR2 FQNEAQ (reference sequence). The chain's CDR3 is CASSAQWTGTTDTQYF. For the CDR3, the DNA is TGTGCCAGCAGCGCTCAATGGACAGGGACAACAGATACGCAGTATTTT.

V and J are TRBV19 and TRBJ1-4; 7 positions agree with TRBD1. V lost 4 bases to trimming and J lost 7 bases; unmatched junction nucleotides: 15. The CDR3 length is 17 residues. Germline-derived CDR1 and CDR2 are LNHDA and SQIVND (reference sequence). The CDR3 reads CASSKETLSWTGEKLFF. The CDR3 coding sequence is TGTGCCAGTAGTAAGGAGACTTTGTCCTGGACAGGTGAAAAACTGTTTTTT.

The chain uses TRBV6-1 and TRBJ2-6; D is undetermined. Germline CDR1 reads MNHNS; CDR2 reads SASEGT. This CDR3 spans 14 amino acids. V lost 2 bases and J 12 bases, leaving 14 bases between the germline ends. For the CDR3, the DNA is TGTGCCAGCAGTGAATTAAGGCTCATCGGCGTCCTGACTTTC. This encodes CASSELRLIGVLTF.

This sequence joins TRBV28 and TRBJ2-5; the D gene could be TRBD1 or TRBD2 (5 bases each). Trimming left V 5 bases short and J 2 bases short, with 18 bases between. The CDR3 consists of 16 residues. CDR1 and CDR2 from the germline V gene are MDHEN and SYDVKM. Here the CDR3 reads CASSRPRGVLQETQYF. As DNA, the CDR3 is TGTGCCAGCAGTCGGCCGAGGGGCGTTCTACAAGAGACCCAGTACTTC. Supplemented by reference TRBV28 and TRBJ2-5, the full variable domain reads DVKVTQSSRYLVKRTGEKVFLECVQDMDHENMFWYRQDPGLGLRLIYFSYDVKMKEKGDIPEGYSVSREKKERFSLILESASTNQTSMYLCASSRPRGVLQETQYFGPGTRLLVL.

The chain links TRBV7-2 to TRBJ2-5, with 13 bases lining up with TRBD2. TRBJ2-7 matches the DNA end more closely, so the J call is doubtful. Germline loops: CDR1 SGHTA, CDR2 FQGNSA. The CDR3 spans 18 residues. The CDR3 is CASSPRTSGRPSSYEQYF. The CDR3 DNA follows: TGTGCCAGCAGCCCTCGGACTAGCGGGAGACCGAGCTCCTACGAGCAGTACTTC.

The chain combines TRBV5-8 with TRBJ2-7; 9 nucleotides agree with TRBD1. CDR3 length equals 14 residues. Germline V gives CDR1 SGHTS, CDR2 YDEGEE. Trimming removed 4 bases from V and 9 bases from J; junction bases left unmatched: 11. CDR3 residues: CASSPRDRVTAQYF. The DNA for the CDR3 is TGTGCCAGCAGCCCACGGGACAGGGTGACTGCGCAGTACTTC.

DNA of the CDR3: TGTGCCAGCAGTGAAGAGAGCAGGGGTGAGACCCAGTACTTC. Its protein product is CASSEESRGETQYF. The rearrangement links TRBV2 to TRBJ2-5; tentative D call: TRBD1 (6 bases). V lost 1 base and J 5 bases, leaving 11 bases between the germline ends. Germline CDR1 is SNHLY and CDR2 is FYNNEI. CDR3 length: 14 residues.

The CDR3 DNA reads as TGTGCCATCAGAACGGAAGACTACTACAATGAGCAGTTCTTC. Its protein product is CAIRTEDYYNEQFF. The chain employs TRBV10-3 and TRBJ2-1; D might be TRBD2 (5 bases). Germline CDR1 reads ENHRY; CDR2 reads SYGVKD. This CDR3 comprises 14 residues. The germline V and J ends were trimmed by 6 bases and 3 bases, with 12 bases remaining between them.

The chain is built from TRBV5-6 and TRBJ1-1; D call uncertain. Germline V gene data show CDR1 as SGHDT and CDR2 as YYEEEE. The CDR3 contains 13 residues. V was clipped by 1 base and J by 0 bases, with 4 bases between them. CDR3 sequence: CASSLYLNTEAFF. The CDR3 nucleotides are TGTGCCAGCAGCTTGTACCTGAACACTGAAGCTTTCTTT.